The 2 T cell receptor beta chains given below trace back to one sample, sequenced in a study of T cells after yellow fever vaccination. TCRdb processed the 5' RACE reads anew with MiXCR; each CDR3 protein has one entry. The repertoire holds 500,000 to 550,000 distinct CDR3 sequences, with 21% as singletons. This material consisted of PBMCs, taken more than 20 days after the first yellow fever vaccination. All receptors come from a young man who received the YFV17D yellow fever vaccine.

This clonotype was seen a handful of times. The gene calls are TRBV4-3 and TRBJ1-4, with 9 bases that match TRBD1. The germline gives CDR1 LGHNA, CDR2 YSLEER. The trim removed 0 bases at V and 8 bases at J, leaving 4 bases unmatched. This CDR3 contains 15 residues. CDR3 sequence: CASSQEDRGGEKLFF. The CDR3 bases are TGCGCCAGCAGCCAAGAGGACAGGGGAGGGGAAAAACTGTTTTTT.

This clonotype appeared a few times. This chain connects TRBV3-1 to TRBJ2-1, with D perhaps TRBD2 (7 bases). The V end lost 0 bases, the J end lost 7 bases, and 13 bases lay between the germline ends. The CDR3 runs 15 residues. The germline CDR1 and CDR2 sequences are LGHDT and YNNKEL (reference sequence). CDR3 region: CASSQDGGAPNEQFF. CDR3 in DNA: TGTGCCAGCAGCCAAGATGGGGGGGCCCCGAATGAGCAGTTCTTC.